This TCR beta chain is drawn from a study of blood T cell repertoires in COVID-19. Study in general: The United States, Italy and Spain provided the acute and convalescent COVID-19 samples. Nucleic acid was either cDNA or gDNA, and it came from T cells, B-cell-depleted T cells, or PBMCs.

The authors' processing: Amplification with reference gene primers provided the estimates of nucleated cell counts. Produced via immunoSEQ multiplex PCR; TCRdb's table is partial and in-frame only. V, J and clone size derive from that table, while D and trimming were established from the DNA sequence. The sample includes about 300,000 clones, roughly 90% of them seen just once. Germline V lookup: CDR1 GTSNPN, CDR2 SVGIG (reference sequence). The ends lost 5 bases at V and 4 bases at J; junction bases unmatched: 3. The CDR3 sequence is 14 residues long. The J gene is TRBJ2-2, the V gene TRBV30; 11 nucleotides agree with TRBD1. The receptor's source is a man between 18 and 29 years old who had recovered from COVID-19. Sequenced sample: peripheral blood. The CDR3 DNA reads TGTGCCTGGGATGGACAGGGGGCCACCGGGGAGCTGTTTTTT. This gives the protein CAWDGQGATGELFF.